This TCR beta chain derives from a study of T cells in women clearing cervical HPV infection. Background on the study: Case blood drawn at lesion detection; control blood after infection cleared. Cases' blood sampling followed lesion detection by median roughly five months (90 to 200). Study findings and constraints: TRBV6-7 relative abundance averaged about 0.1% in cases and roughly 0.17% in controls.

Produced via immunoSEQ multiplex PCR; TCRdb's table is partial and in-frame only. There are around 15,000 clones in the sample, with around 7.2% held by the top ten. To note about this clone: Its specificity is unknown. Relative to the germline gene, one junction end is altered; a read error may explain this. The DNA ends 3 residues before the CDR3 does, and the rest of the CDR3 is filled in from the germline J gene.

Germline V gene lookup returns CDR1 LNHDA and CDR2 SQIVND (reference sequence). The CDR3 totals 14 residues. Material: blood buffy coat. The chain employs TRBV19 and TRBJ1-6; D remains ambiguous. This sequence was found in a woman between 18 and 75 years old with a cervical HPV16 infection that either progressed to CIN3+ or cleared (not recorded which). CDR3 DNA, as far as it was read: TGTACCAGTAGGCCCGGTTCTGGTAATTCACCC. This gives the protein CTSRPGSGNSP. The entire CDR3 protein is CTSRPGSGNSPLHF.